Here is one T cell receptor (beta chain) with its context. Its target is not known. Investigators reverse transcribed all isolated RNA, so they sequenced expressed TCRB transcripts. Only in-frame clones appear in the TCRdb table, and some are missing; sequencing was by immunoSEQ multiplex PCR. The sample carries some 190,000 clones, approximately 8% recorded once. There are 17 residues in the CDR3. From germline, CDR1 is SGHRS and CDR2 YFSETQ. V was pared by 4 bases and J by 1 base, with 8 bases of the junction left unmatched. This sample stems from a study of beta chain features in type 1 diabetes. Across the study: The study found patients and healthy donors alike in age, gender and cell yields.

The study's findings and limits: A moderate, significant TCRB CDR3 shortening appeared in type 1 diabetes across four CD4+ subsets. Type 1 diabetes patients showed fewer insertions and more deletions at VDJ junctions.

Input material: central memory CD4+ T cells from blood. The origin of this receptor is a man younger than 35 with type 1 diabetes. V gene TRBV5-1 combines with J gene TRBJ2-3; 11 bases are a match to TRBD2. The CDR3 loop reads CASSPTPLAGGTDTQYF. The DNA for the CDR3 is TGCGCCAGCAGCCCTACCCCACTAGCGGGAGGCACAGATACGCAGTATTTT.